This T cell receptor beta chain was captured by sequencing in a study of OX40 agonist ivuxolimab in advanced cancers. The study in broad terms: The costimulatory receptor OX40 (CD134) was targeted by ivuxolimab, a fully human IgG2 agonistic monoclonal antibody. Of the approximately 50 dose-escalation patients, hepatocellular carcinoma was present in roughly 19, melanoma in approximately 15, renal cell carcinoma in 9 and head and neck cancer in 9. Intravenous ivuxolimab was administered to patients every 2 weeks at six dose levels: 0.01, 0.1, 0.3, 1.5, 3 and 10 mg/kg. In the dose-escalation cohort, around four fifths of patients were male, and the mean age was approximately 60 years, with a range of roughly 20 to 80. Prior anti-PD-1, anti-PD-L1 or anti-CTLA-4 therapy was permitted, and checkpoint inhibitors had been received by about 44% of dose-escalation patients. The monotherapy dose-escalation portion (N of about 52 patients) of the phase I ivuxolimab trial is reported in the paper. Partial responses were achieved by three dose-escalation patients, of whom one had hepatocellular carcinoma and two had cutaneous melanoma. The point of sequencing TCRbeta in the periphery was to test whether ivuxolimab changed TCR sequence diversity and drove clonal T-cell expansion.

Study-level results and caveats: After ivuxolimab, CD8+ T cells had more expanded clones than CD4+ T cells on average. Low levels of normalized T-cell clonal expansion were also seen in some patients who did not respond. In the 0.1-3.0 mg/kg groups, partial responders were among the patients with the lowest normalized peripheral clonal expansion, particularly in CD8+ T cells. Antigen specificity was not determined for the clonally expanded peripheral T cells. At doses of 0.1 to 3.0 mg/kg, clonal expansion of both CD4+ and CD8+ blood T cells was observed from baseline to week 6.

Via the germline V gene, CDR1 is SGHNT and CDR2 YENEEA. The V and J ends are trimmed by 6 bases and 3 bases, leaving 11 bases between them. Its CDR3 holds 14 amino acids, cysteine through phenylalanine. The retained sequence is limited to the CDR3, 42 bases, with the frame set at the first base. Notes on this clone: Its cognate antigen has yet to be identified. No base-level quality is on record; no much larger clone is a single base apart.

The trial excluded patients who had a history of autoimmune disease or who were on systemic immunosuppression. In every dose cohort, peripheral blood was drawn for TCR sequencing at baseline, cycle 4 day 1, and cycle 7 day 1. Samples were obtained from an open-label, multicenter, first-in-human phase I dose-escalation trial of ivuxolimab. The trial enrolled adults with locally advanced or metastatic head and neck squamous cell, hepatocellular, melanoma or renal cell carcinoma. CD4+ and CD8+ T cells were sorted separately from peripheral blood before TCR sequencing. To sequence the TCRbeta CDR3 region, genomic DNA was isolated from the sorted cells. The immunoSEQ Assay was used to sequence the TCRbeta CDR3 regions. Sourced from immuneACCESS, this table was stored by TCRdb with only in-frame sequences that have V and J called. A share of the clones is absent; for the studies checked, an unresolved V gene accounts for under half, and the remainder has no known explanation. Present in this sample are about 63,000 clones, 80% to 90% of which were seen just once. The leading ten clones occupy around 12% of the sample.

The source was CD4+ or CD8+ T cells sorted from blood, collected in a trial of the OX40 agonist ivuxolimab. Recombination joined TRBV11-3 with TRBJ1-4; a tentative D match to TRBD1 spans 6 bases. The receptor was derived from an adult with an advanced solid tumor such as melanoma, head and neck, liver or kidney cancer. This receptor carries the CDR3 CASRLQGPNEKLFF. The DNA reads TGTGCCAGCAGACTACAGGGTCCTAATGAAAAACTGTTTTTT.